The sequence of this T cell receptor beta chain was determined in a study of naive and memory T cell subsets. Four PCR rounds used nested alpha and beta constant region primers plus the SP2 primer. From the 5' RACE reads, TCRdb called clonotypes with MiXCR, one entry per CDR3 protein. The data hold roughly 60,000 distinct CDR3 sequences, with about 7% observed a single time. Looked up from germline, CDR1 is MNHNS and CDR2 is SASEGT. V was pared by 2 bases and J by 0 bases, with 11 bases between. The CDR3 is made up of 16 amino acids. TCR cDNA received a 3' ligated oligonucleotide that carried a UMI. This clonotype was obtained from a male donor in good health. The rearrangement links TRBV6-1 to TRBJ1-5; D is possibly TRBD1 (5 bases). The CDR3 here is CASSELTQVSNQPQHF. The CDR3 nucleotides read TGTGCCAGCAGTGAATTGACACAGGTTAGCAATCAGCCCCAGCATTTT.